These 12 T cell receptor beta chains were all obtained from the same sample, sequenced in a study of blood T cell repertoires in COVID-19. Sequencing used immunoSEQ multiplex PCR; TCRdb keeps in-frame clones, though not all of them. The sample shows some 320,000 clones, roughly nine tenths of them seen only once. The sequenced material came from PBMCs or T cells enriched from blood (not recorded which). The receptors stem from a woman aged 45 to 65 who had been exposed to COVID-19.

The chain recombines TRBV10-3 with TRBJ2-2, with 10 bases aligning to TRBD1. CDR3 length equals 13 residues. The germline V gene encodes CDR1 ENHRY and CDR2 SYGVKD. The junction had 1 base not matched to a gene; V was cut back by 6 bases and J by 6 bases. The CDR3 here is CAIRGTGAGELFF. The CDR3 DNA follows: TGTGCCATCAGAGGGACAGGGGCCGGGGAGCTGTTTTTT.

V is TRBV5-3 and J is TRBJ1-6, with unresolved D. TRBV5-3 is an ORF, and what it does is uncertain. The CDR3 totals 17 residues. The V gene lost 4 bases and the J gene lost 6 bases, with 20 bases spanning the gap. CDR3 nucleotide sequence: TGTGCCAGAAGCCTTGTGGATGCGGGTAGGCGTAATTCACCCCTCCACTTT. Its protein is CARSLVDAGRRNSPLHF.

V is TRBV14 and J is TRBJ2-7; 10 bases fit TRBD1. Germline V CDR1 and CDR2: SGHDN, FVKESK. The ends lost 4 bases at V and 6 bases at J; junction bases unmatched: 9. The CDR3 is 15 residues long. CDR3 sequence: CASSRGRDRGFEQYF. DNA of the CDR3: TGTGCCAGCAGCCGCGGGCGGGACAGGGGATTCGAGCAGTACTTC.

The V gene is TRBV5-4, the J gene TRBJ1-1; 9 bases map to TRBD1. This CDR3 has 15 residues. V gave up 4 bases and J gave up 2 bases; unmatched junction bases: 6. CDR1 is SGHNT, CDR2 YYREEE, per germline (reference sequence). CDR3 bases: TGTGCCAGCAGCACCCTACAGGGGGCAAACACTGAAGCTTTCTTT. It translates to CASSTLQGANTEAFF.

This chain uses TRBV24-1 with TRBJ2-1; D is unclear. In germline, CDR1 is KGHDR, CDR2 SFDVKD. The CDR3 spans 11 residues. With 5 bases removed from V and 7 bases from J, the gap between germline ends came to 5 bases. The DNA for the CDR3 is TGTGCCACCAGTGGTCAGAATGAGCAGTTCTTC. It yields the protein CATSGQNEQFF.

The V gene is TRBV9, the J gene TRBJ1-2; 8 nucleotides agree with TRBD1. Germline CDR1 is SGDLS and CDR2 is YYNGEE. Trimming at V came to 3 bases and at J to 8 bases, leaving 6 bases not matched to a gene. The length of the CDR3 is 13 residues. CDR3 DNA sequence: TGTGCCAGCAGCGCCCAGGGGGCAGGAGGCTACACCTTC. Translation: CASSAQGAGGYTF.

The V and J genes are TRBV12-3 or TRBV12-4 and TRBJ1-5; no clear D. V lost 10 bases to trimming and J lost 4 bases, with 14 bases between them. The CDR3 is 13 amino acids. The CDR3 DNA is TGTGCCACCTCCCGGGAGGAAAATCAGCCCCAGCATTTT. This sequence encodes CATSREENQPQHF.

The V and J genes are TRBV6-5 and TRBJ2-1; TRBD2 matches 8 bases. The CDR3 extends over 14 amino acids. The germline V gene has CDR1 MNHEY and CDR2 SVGAGI. After removal of 2 bases from V and 4 bases from J, the junction contained 1 base not matched to a gene. The CDR3: CASSYSGGYNEQFF. Written as DNA, the CDR3 is TGTGCCAGCAGTTACAGCGGGGGTTACAATGAGCAGTTCTTC.

The chain combines TRBV9 with TRBJ1-2; 8 positions agree with TRBD1. Germline V gene data show CDR1 as SGDLS and CDR2 as YYNGEE. V shed 0 bases and J 3 bases; nucleotides not matched to a gene: 10. This CDR3 has 17 residues. CDR3 amino acids: CASSVDPGGESDYGYTF. CDR3 sequence (DNA): TGTGCCAGCAGCGTAGATCCAGGGGGCGAAAGTGACTATGGCTACACCTTC.

This sequence joins TRBV19 and TRBJ1-2; a possible D gene is TRBD1 (5 bases). CDR3 length: 14 residues. V lost 3 bases, J lost 7 bases, and 15 bases lay in between. The germline gives CDR1 LNHDA, CDR2 SQIVND (reference sequence). Written as DNA, the CDR3 is TGTGCCAGTAGTATCCCCGGGGGTTCGGCTGGCTACACCTTC. It is translated as CASSIPGGSAGYTF. Full variable domain (rest looked up from reference TRBV19 and TRBJ1-2): DGGITQSPKYLFRKEGQNVTLSCEQNLNHDAMYWYRQDPGQGLRLIYYSQIVNDFQKGDIAEGYSVSREKKESFPLTVTSAQKNPTAFYLCASSIPGGSAGYTFGSGTRLTVV.

The chain combines TRBV28 with TRBJ1-2; 7 bases are a match to TRBD1. Germline V gene data show CDR1 as MDHEN and CDR2 as SYDVKM. The CDR3 is 14 residues long. The ends lost 4 bases at V and 8 bases at J; junction bases unmatched: 10. The CDR3 spells CASSSTGLTAGYTF. In DNA, the CDR3 is TGTGCCAGCAGTTCGACAGGGCTCACGGCAGGCTACACCTTC.

This chain links TRBV6-5 with TRBJ2-1, with TRBD2 matching over 7 bases. From germline, CDR1 is MNHEY and CDR2 SVGAGI. Trimming cost V 2 bases and J 5 bases; bases outside gene matches: 3. The CDR3 runs to 14 residues. CDR3 protein: CASSYGLVNNEQFF. DNA for the CDR3: TGTGCCAGCAGTTACGGACTAGTCAACAATGAGCAGTTCTTC.